This TCR beta chain came from a study of blood T cell repertoires in COVID-19. Here immunoSEQ multiplex PCR was the method, and the copy in TCRdb shows in-frame clones only, minus some. Here the sample spans about 200,000 clones, around four fifths being singletons. This CDR3 comprises 16 residues. Germline CDR1 reads SNHLY; CDR2 reads FYNNEI. The V end was cut by 5 bases, the J end by 4 bases, with 18 bases between. The sample was peripheral blood. The chain recombines TRBV2 with TRBJ2-1, with D perhaps TRBD2 (6 bases). This TCR derives from a man aged 60 to 75 with COVID-19, enrolled during active disease. DNA for the CDR3: TGTGCCAGCAGTCCTGGGGGACTTGTGAGGTACAATGAGCAGTTCTTC. Translated: CASSPGGLVRYNEQFF.